This is a list of T cell receptor beta chains from one sample in a study of blood T cell repertoires in COVID-19. Clones were read by immunoSEQ multiplex PCR, and TCRdb kept only the in-frame ones, dropping some. Of under 45,000 clones in the sample, roughly three quarters were seen once. Sequencing input: peripheral blood. The receptor source for this set is an elderly man with acute or convalescent COVID-19. CDR3s include the opening cysteine and the closing phenylalanine or tryptophan. Fields, in order: J gene, clone size, V gene, D gene, CDR3 protein, CDR3 DNA. D genes are given only for firm matches. Part of the rows lack a size; the others show once, few, many or a class for expanded clones.

TRBJ1-4,NA,TRBV2,NA,CASSGGYEKLFF,TGTGCCAGCAGCGGGGGGTACGAAAAACTGTTTTTT
TRBJ1-2,NA,TRBV4-2,NA,CASSQEGRTATYGYTF,TGTGCCAGCAGCCAAGAGGGAAGGACTGCTACGTATGGCTACACCTTC
TRBJ2-7,NA,TRBV7-2,NA,CASSWISQGRDEQYF,TGTGCCAGCAGCTGGATAAGTCAGGGCCGCGACGAGCAGTACTTC
TRBJ2-6,once,TRBV19,TRBD2,CASSPGLAGGSGANVLTF,TGTGCCAGTAGTCCTGGACTAGCGGGAGGGTCCGGGGCCAACGTCCTGACTTTC
TRBJ1-6,NA,TRBV12-3/TRBV12-4,NA,CASSLMANSPLHF,TGTGCCAGCAGTTTAATGGCAAATTCACCCCTCCACTTT
TRBJ2-3,NA,TRBV11-3,NA,CASSLTGGADTQYF,TGTGCCAGCAGCTTAACGGGGGGCGCAGATACGCAGTATTTT
TRBJ2-3,NA,TRBV7-9,TRBD2,CASNSVSRAGGGDTQYF,TGTGCCAGCAACTCCGTTAGTCGAGCGGGGGGTGGTGATACGCAGTATTTT
TRBJ2-5,NA,TRBV5-1,TRBD1,CASSLEGQGQTQYF,TGCGCCAGCAGCTTGGAGGGACAGGGACAGACCCAGTACTTC
TRBJ2-1,NA,TRBV7-2,NA,CASSLYRALYNEQFF,TGTGCCAGCAGCTTATACAGGGCCCTATACAATGAGCAGTTCTTC
TRBJ2-5,NA,TRBV7-9,NA,CASSLARGPYQETQYF,TGTGCCAGCAGCTTAGCGCGGGGGCCCTACCAAGAGACCCAGTACTTC
TRBJ1-5,NA,TRBV5-1,TRBD1,CASSLTGGGNQPQHF,TGCGCCAGCAGCTTGACAGGGGGAGGCAATCAGCCCCAGCATTTT
TRBJ2-2,NA,TRBV18,NA,CASKTNEAGELFF,TGTGCCAGCAAGACAAACGAAGCCGGGGAGCTGTTTTTT
TRBJ1-1,once,TRBV19,NA,CASSPHSLRTEAFF,TGTGCCAGTAGTCCCCATTCTCTGCGTACTGAAGCTTTCTTT
TRBJ1-1,NA,TRBV10-3,TRBD1,CAISESVRGANTEAFF,TGTGCCATCAGTGAGTCGGTCAGGGGGGCAAACACTGAAGCTTTCTTT
TRBJ2-6,NA,TRBV4-2,NA,CASSQNLGQGANVLTF,TGTGCCAGCAGCCAAAACTTGGGGCAAGGGGCCAACGTCCTGACTTTC
TRBJ1-6,NA,TRBV9,TRBD1,CASSATGQDSPLHF,TGTGCCAGCAGCGCGACAGGGCAAGATTCACCCCTCCACTTT
TRBJ2-7,medium-sized,TRBV19,NA,CASSVDPSSYEQYF,TGTGCCAGTAGTGTAGACCCTAGCTCCTACGAGCAGTACTTC
TRBJ1-6,NA,TRBV7-6,NA,CASSLAQQGNSPLHF,TGTGCCAGCAGCTTAGCGCAACAGGGTAATTCACCCCTCCACTTT
TRBJ2-7,NA,TRBV2,NA,CASSERGPTASEQYF,TGTGCCAGCAGCGAACGAGGCCCTACGGCTAGCGAGCAGTACTTC
TRBJ1-1,NA,TRBV19,TRBD1,CASTRTGGSNTEAFF,TGTGCCAGTACCCGAACAGGGGGCTCTAACACTGAAGCTTTCTTT
TRBJ2-7,NA,TRBV10-2,TRBD2,CASRMGGSSYEQYF,TGCGCCAGCAGGATGGGGGGGAGCTCCTACGAGCAGTACTTC
TRBJ2-3,NA,TRBV21-1,NA,CASSKGGRQVTDTQYF,TGTGCCAGCAGCAAAGGGGGGAGACAGGTCACAGATACGCAGTATTTT
TRBJ1-4,NA,TRBV2,NA,CASTESGGEEKLFF,TGTGCCAGCACCGAGTCGGGAGGGGAAGAAAAACTGTTTTTT
TRBJ1-1,few,TRBV21-1,NA,CASSDRHRNTEAFF,TGTGCCAGCAGCGACAGACACCGGAACACTGAAGCTTTTTTT
TRBJ1-2,medium-sized,TRBV28,NA,CASNRSGGYTF,TGTGCCAGCAACAGAAGCGGCGGCTACACCTTC
TRBJ1-2,once,TRBV3-1/TRBV3-2,NA,CASSQAENYGYTF,TGTGCCAGCAGCCAAGCGGAGAACTATGGCTACACCTTC
TRBJ2-1,once,TRBV5-1,NA,CASSFGGGSYNEQFF,TGCGCCAGCAGCTTCGGGGGTGGGTCCTACAATGAGCAGTTCTTC
TRBJ2-7,NA,TRBV27,NA,CASSPTQTYEQYF,TGTGCCAGCAGTCCAACCCAGACCTACGAGCAGTACTTC
TRBJ2-1,NA,TRBV28,NA,CASSFEGRGFF,TGTGCCAGCAGTTTTGAGGGAAGAGGGTTCTTC
TRBJ2-6,NA,TRBV19,TRBD1,CASSIDWDRASSGANVLTF,TGTGCCAGTAGTATAGATTGGGACAGGGCCTCCTCTGGGGCCAACGTCCTGACTTTC
TRBJ2-3,NA,TRBV2,TRBD2,CARVLGGRGDTQYF,TGTGCCAGGGTTCTCGGCGGGAGGGGAGATACGCAGTATTTT
TRBJ2-4,NA,TRBV7-7,TRBD1,CASSFPQGDMAKNIQYF,TGTGCTAGCAGCTTCCCACAGGGGGATATGGCCAAAAACATTCAGTACTTC
TRBJ2-3,NA,TRBV6-5,NA,CASSYSPGASTDTQYF,TGTGCCAGCAGTTACTCTCCGGGTGCTAGCACAGATACGCAGTATTTT
TRBJ2-5,medium-sized,TRBV28,NA,CASSFPARGETQYF,TGTGCCAGCAGTTTCCCCGCCAGAGGAGAGACCCAGTACTTC
TRBJ1-2,NA,TRBV29-1,NA,CSVDRANYGYTF,TGCAGCGTTGACAGGGCTAACTATGGCTACACCTTC
TRBJ2-3,few,TRBV24-1,TRBD2,CATSDPGTSGGFADTQYF,TGTGCCACCAGTGATCCGGGGACTAGCGGGGGGTTCGCAGATACGCAGTATTTT
TRBJ1-1,NA,TRBV2,NA,CASRQIVFGGNTEAFF,TGTGCCAGCAGACAGATTGTATTCGGGGGTAACACTGAAGCTTTCTTT
TRBJ2-5,NA,TRBV9,TRBD1,CASSAGDGRGRETQYF,TGTGCCAGCAGCGCGGGCGACGGCAGGGGGCGAGAGACCCAGTACTTC
TRBJ1-1,NA,TRBV6-5,NA,CASSIVGRTGAEAFF,TGTGCCAGCAGTATTGTTGGACGGACTGGGGCTGAAGCTTTCTTT